The 14 T cell receptor beta chains reported below all come from one sample, sequenced in a study of Tregs in tolerant kidney transplant recipients. Repertoires were generated with immunoSEQ multiplex PCR, while TCRdb's copy carries only in-frame clones and drops some. The data hold about 94,000 clones, with over 85% observed a single time. The sample was CD4+ T cells from blood, taken before the transplant. The receptors stem from a human donor who received a combined kidney and bone marrow transplant.

The chain links TRBV5-1 to TRBJ2-1, with TRBD2 as a possible D gene (6 bases). Germline assignment: CDR1 SGHRS and CDR2 YFSETQ. CDR3 length: 15 amino acids. V was pared by 3 bases and J by 5 bases, with 15 bases between. DNA for the CDR3: TGCGCCAGCAGCTCCGCACCGGGGGTCGACAATGAGCAGTTCTTC. Its protein product is CASSSAPGVDNEQFF. The full variable domain, rest sourced from reference TRBV5-1 and TRBJ2-1, is KAGVTQTPRYLIKTRGQQVTLSCSPISGHRSVSWYQQTPGQGLQFLFEYFSETQRNKGNFPGRFSGRQFSNSRSEMNVSTLELGDSALYLCASSSAPGVDNEQFFGPGTRLTVL.

The V and J genes are TRBV11-2 and TRBJ2-1; 8 bases agree with TRBD1. This CDR3 comprises 14 residues. Germline V gives CDR1 SGHAT, CDR2 FQNNGV. V gave up 5 bases and J gave up 5 bases; unmatched junction bases: 5. The CDR3 sequence: CASSLGQGNNEQFF. CDR3 nucleotides: TGTGCCAGCAGCCTAGGACAGGGAAACAATGAGCAGTTCTTC. Filled out from reference TRBV11-2 and TRBJ2-1, the complete variable domain reads EAGVAQSPRYKIIEKRQSVAFWCNPISGHATLYWYQQILGQGPKLLIQFQNNGVVDDSQLPKDRFSAERLKGVDSTLKIQPAKLEDSAVYLCASSLGQGNNEQFFGPGTRLTVL.

V usage is TRBV14 and J usage is TRBJ1-2; D is unclear. CDR1 SGHDN and CDR2 FVKESK come from the germline V gene. The V end was cut by 0 bases, the J end by 7 bases, with 15 bases between. The CDR3 has 15 amino acids. The CDR3 sequence: CASSQDHKRAAGYTF. DNA of the CDR3: TGTGCCAGCAGCCAAGATCATAAGAGGGCGGCTGGCTACACCTTC. Supplemented by reference TRBV14 and TRBJ1-2, the full variable domain reads EAGVTQFPSHSVIEKGQTVTLRCDPISGHDNLYWYRRVMGKEIKFLLHFVKESKQDESGMPNNRFLAERTGGTYSTLKVQPAELEDSGVYFCASSQDHKRAAGYTFGSGTRLTVV.

In DNA, the CDR3 is TGTGCCAGTAAGACTAGCGGCAGCACAGATACGCAGTATTTT. It codes for CASKTSGSTDTQYF. The chain uses TRBV19 and TRBJ2-3; TRBD2 matches at 9 bases. Trimming took 7 bases from V and 0 from J; bases not matched to a gene: 2. This CDR3 is built from 14 residues. Per germline, CDR1 LNHDA and CDR2 SQIVND (reference sequence).

The chain is built from TRBV7-2 and TRBJ2-5, with a weak D call TRBD1 (6 bases). The assigned J gene may be wrong: the sequence end matches TRBJ2-7 better. CDR1 and CDR2 (germline): SGHTA, FQGNSA. The CDR3 runs 15 residues. CDR3 DNA: TGTGCCAGCAGCTTAGTCGGGCAGGGGAGCTACGAGCAGTACTTC. Encoded protein: CASSLVGQGSYEQYF.

This chain joins TRBV30 and TRBJ1-6, with TRBD1 matching 9 bases. V was pared by 1 base and J by 9 bases, with 7 bases of the junction left unmatched. There are 15 residues in the CDR3. Germline assignment: CDR1 GTSNPN and CDR2 SVGIG (reference sequence). The CDR3 protein is CAWSGDRVGGSPLHF. The CDR3 DNA reads as TGTGCCTGGAGTGGGGACAGGGTGGGGGGTTCACCCCTCCACTTT. Full variable domain (outside the CDR3, taken from reference TRBV30 and TRBJ1-6): SQTIHQWPATLVQPVGSPLSLECTVEGTSNPNLYWYRQAAGRGLQLLFYSVGIGQISSEVPQNLSASRPQDRQFILSSKKLLLSDSGFYLCAWSGDRVGGSPLHFGNGTRLTVT.

The rearrangement links TRBV5-1 to TRBJ2-2, with 9 bases fitting TRBD2. Per the germline V gene, CDR1 is SGHRS and CDR2 is YFSETQ. This CDR3 region has 13 residues. V gave up 2 bases and J gave up 10 bases; unmatched junction bases: 3. CDR3 region: CASSFAGGAELFF. DNA of the CDR3: TGCGCCAGCAGCTTTGCGGGAGGGGCGGAGCTGTTTTTT.

This clone has a handful of counts. The rearrangement links TRBV27 to TRBJ1-3; D not certain. The CDR3 has 13 residues. The V and J ends lost 3 bases and 0 bases respectively, with 3 bases between them. Germline CDR1 reads MNHEY; CDR2 reads SMNVEV (reference sequence). CDR3 DNA: TGTGCCAGCAGTTTTAACTCTGGAAACACCATATATTTT. It specifies CASSFNSGNTIYF.

The chain is built from TRBV7-2 and TRBJ2-3; D possibly corresponds to TRBD2 (6 bases). The CDR3 spans 15 residues. From germline, CDR1 is SGHTA and CDR2 FQGNSA. Trimming left V 10 bases short and J 2 bases short, with 19 bases between. CDR3 bases: TGTGCCACCCGCCGGGTAGCGGCCTTCACAGATACGCAGTATTTT. Residues: CATRRVAAFTDTQYF. Complete variable domain (other parts from reference TRBV7-2 and TRBJ2-3): GAGVSQSPSNKVTEKGKDVELRCDPISGHTALYWYRQSLGQGLEFLIYFQGNSAPDKSGLPSDRFSAERTGGSVSTLTIQRTQQEDSAVYLCATRRVAAFTDTQYFGPGTRLTVL.

The chain combines TRBV5-1 with TRBJ2-5, with D tentatively TRBD2 (5 bases). The CDR3 spans 13 residues. CDR1 SGHRS and CDR2 YFSETQ come from the germline V gene. V was cut by 4 bases and J by 2 bases, with 9 bases left in between. The CDR3 sequence is CASSGGEQETQYF. CDR3 DNA: TGCGCCAGCAGCGGTGGGGAGCAAGAGACCCAGTACTTC.

This rearrangement joins TRBV7-3 to TRBJ1-2; the match to TRBD1 covers 7 bases. The J segment lost 14 bases and the V segment lost 5 bases, leaving 8 bases of the junction unmatched. The length of the CDR3 is 11 residues. Germline V CDR1 and CDR2: SGHTA, FQGTGA. CDR3 residues: CASSIGQAVTF. For the CDR3, the DNA is TGTGCCAGCAGCATCGGACAGGCGGTAACCTTC.

The gene calls are TRBV5-4 and TRBJ1-2, with D hard to call. The V end was cut by 4 bases, the J end by 4 bases, with 17 bases between. Germline CDR1 SGHNT, CDR2 YYREEE (reference sequence). The CDR3 sequence is 15 residues long. The CDR3 DNA reads TGTGCCAGCAGCCTATCCCTAAAATCGGGCTATGGCTACACCTTC. This codes for CASSLSLKSGYGYTF.

The chain employs TRBV27 and TRBJ1-4; the D gene is possibly TRBD1 (6 bases). Between the trimmed V and J ends, which lost 5 bases and 3 bases, there was a span of 16 bases. The CDR3 spans 16 residues. The V gene's germline CDR1 is MNHEY and CDR2 SMNVEV (reference sequence). The CDR3 region has the DNA TGTGCCAGCAGTCAAAAGGGACATGTCTCTAATGAAAAACTGTTTTTT. This translates into CASSQKGHVSNEKLFF. The full variable domain, with the rest looked up from reference TRBV27 and TRBJ1-4, is EAQVTQNPRYLITVTGKKLTVTCSQNMNHEYMSWYRQDPGLGLRQIYYSMNVEVTDKGDVPEGYKVSRKEKRNFPLILESPSPNQTSLYFCASSQKGHVSNEKLFFGSGTQLSVL.

The chain employs TRBV7-2 and TRBJ1-5, with 7 bases aligning to TRBD1. V trimming: 5 bases; J trimming: 6 bases; junction bases outside the gene matches: 4. The germline V gene has CDR1 SGHTA and CDR2 FQGNSA. The CDR3 loop spans 13 amino acids. The CDR3 coding sequence is TGTGCCAGCAGCCCGAGGGGGCGTCAGCCCCAGCATTTT. Protein product: CASSPRGRQPQHF. The variable domain in full, completed from reference TRBV7-2 and TRBJ1-5, reads GAGVSQSPSNKVTEKGKDVELRCDPISGHTALYWYRQSLGQGLEFLIYFQGNSAPDKSGLPSDRFSAERTGGSVSTLTIQRTQQEDSAVYLCASSPRGRQPQHFGDGTRLSIL.